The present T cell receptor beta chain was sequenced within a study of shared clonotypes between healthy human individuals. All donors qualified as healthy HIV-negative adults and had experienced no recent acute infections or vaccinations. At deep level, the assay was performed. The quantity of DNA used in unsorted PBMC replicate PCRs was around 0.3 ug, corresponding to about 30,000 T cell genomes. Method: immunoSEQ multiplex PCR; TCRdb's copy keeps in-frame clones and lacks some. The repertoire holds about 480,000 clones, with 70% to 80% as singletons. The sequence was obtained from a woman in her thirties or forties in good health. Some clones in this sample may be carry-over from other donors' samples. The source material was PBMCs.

The CDR3 region is CATQKGPEQYF. CDR3 bases: TGTGCCACCCAAAAAGGGCCCGAGCAGTACTTC. This chain uses TRBV15 with TRBJ2-7; the D is unclear. The CDR3 runs 11 residues. V was pared by 8 bases and J by 6 bases, with 11 bases between. Germline V gene lookup returns CDR1 LNHNV and CDR2 YYDKDF (reference sequence).